This record looks at one TCR beta chain sequence and its context. What it recognizes is unknown. The sample is drawn from a study of cytomegalovirus exposure and HLA in healthy donors. At the level of the study: Early release data held some 80 million unique TCRs from HLA-typed donors.

13 Jbeta primers and 60 Vbeta primers were used for the PCR. Using immunoSEQ multiplex PCR, the repertoire was profiled, and TCRdb retains in-frame clones only, with some absent. The sample holds about 190,000 clones, around 75% seen once. This CDR3 spans 15 amino acids. CDR1 and CDR2 from the germline V gene are MDHEN and SYDVKM. The V segment lost 6 bases and the J segment 7 bases; nucleotides outside the gene matches: 8. General study points: Listed as cytomegalovirus-associated were over 150 TCR beta chains. The likely explanation for a cluster of highly shared sequence variants was sequencing artifact.

The sequenced sample was PBMCs. The chain is built from TRBV28 and TRBJ2-1, with 11 bases aligning to TRBD2. The origin of this receptor is a woman aged 25 to 45 in good health and CMV-seropositive. The CDR3 here is CASRPTSGSGNEQFF. The CDR3 DNA reads TGTGCCAGCAGACCAACTAGCGGGAGTGGGAATGAGCAGTTCTTC.